In its sample, the clone carrying this T cell receptor beta chain was seen a few times. Its antigen is undetermined. Trimming removed 1 base from V and 5 bases from J, with 14 bases in between. This CDR3 is built from 15 residues. CDR1 LNHNV and CDR2 YYDKDF come from the germline V gene (reference sequence). At least 3 on the Clinical Activity Score was recorded for ophthalmopathy patients, who also had NOSPECS grade at least 4 and duration under 3 months. The data belong to a study of T cells in Graves' hyperthyroidism and ophthalmopathy. Notes on the study in general: The model made its ophthalmopathy prediction, and onset followed a median approximately 6.5 months later. Through a model of 13 V-J features, ophthalmopathy was separated from stable hyperthyroidism.

Authors of the study amplified TCR beta CDR3 regions from RNA transcripts. TCR CDR3 regions were first amplified by RT-PCR with HTBI primers. One entry per CDR3 protein results from TCRdb running MiXCR on the multiplex PCR reads. Among 500,000 to 650,000 distinct CDR3 sequences listed, just under 20% were seen once. This receptor was taken from a man aged 40-50 years with Graves' ophthalmopathy. J is TRBJ2-5 and V is TRBV15, with a possible D match to TRBD2 (6 bases). Sequenced sample: blood. CDR3 nucleotide sequence: TGTGCCACCAGCAGAGTGGTGGGGGGTTTGGAGACCCAGTACTTC. It is translated as CATSRVVGGLETQYF.